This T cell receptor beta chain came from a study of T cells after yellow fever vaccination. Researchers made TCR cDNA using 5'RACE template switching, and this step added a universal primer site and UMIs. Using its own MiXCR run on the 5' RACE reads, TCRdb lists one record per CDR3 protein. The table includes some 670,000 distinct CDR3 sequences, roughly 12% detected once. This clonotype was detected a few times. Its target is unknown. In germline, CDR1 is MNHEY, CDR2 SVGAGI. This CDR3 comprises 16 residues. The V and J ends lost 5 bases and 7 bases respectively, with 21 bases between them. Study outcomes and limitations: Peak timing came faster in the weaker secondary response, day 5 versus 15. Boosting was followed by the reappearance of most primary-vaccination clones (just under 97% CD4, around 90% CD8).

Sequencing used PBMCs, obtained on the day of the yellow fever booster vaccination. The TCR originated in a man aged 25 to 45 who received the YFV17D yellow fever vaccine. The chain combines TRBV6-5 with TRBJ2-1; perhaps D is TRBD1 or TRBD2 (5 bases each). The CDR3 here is CASSTSGRTGLNEQFF. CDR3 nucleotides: TGTGCCAGCAGTACCTCGGGACGCACGGGGTTAAATGAGCAGTTCTTC.